This note documents a single T cell receptor (beta chain) sequence. The sample is drawn from a study of blood T cell repertoires in COVID-19. Overall study context: Researchers got acute and convalescent COVID-19 samples from the United States, Italy and Spain. PBMCs, B-cell-depleted T cells, or T cells provided the cDNA or gDNA that made up the material.

CDR3 length equals 14 residues. Germline CDR1 is LNHDA and CDR2 is SQIVND (reference sequence). The junction had 6 bases not matched to a gene; V was cut back by 8 bases and J by 2 bases. As handled by the study authors: Amplification with reference gene primers provided the estimates of nucleated cell counts. Produced via immunoSEQ multiplex PCR; TCRdb's table is partial and in-frame only. From that table come the V and J calls and clone size; the DNA was used to work out D and trimming. The table includes roughly 63,000 clones, around 73% detected once. The chain couples TRBV19 to TRBJ1-3; 7 bases are shared with TRBD1. This receptor was obtained from a man aged 80 or over with acute or convalescent COVID-19. The specimen sequenced was peripheral blood. CDR3 sequence reads: CASFTQGAGNTIYF. CDR3 nucleotides: TGTGCCAGTTTTACTCAGGGGGCTGGAAACACCATATATTTT.